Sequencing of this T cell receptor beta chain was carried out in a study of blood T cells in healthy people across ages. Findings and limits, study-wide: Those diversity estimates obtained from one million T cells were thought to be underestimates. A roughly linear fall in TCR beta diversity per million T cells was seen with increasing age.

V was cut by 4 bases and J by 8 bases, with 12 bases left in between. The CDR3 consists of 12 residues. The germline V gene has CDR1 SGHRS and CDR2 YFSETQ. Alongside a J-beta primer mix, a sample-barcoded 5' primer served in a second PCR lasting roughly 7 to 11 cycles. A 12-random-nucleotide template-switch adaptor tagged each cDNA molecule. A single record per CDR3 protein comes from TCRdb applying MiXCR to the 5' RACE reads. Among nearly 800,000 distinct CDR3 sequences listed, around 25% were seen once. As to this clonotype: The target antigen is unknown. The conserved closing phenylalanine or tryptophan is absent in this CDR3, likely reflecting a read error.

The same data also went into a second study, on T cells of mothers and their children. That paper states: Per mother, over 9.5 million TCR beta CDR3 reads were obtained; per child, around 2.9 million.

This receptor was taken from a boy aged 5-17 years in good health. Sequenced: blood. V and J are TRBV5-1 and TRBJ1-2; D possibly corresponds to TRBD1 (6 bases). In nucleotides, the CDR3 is TGCGCCAGCAGCGGGGAACAGGGAGGCTACACCCTC. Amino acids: CASSGEQGGYTL.